Listed below are T cell receptor beta chains from one sample, sequenced in a study of CD8 T cells in ankylosing spondylitis. TCRdb re-called the 5' RACE reads through MiXCR, storing one row per CDR3 protein. The sample contains about 250,000 distinct CDR3 sequences, 32% of which appear only once. Sequencing was performed on blood, either unsorted or a sorted T cell fraction (not recorded which). The receptors stem from a male donor with ankylosing spondylitis or in good health (not recorded which). Both conserved end residues are part of each CDR3. A D gene is named only where the DNA matches it firmly. Rows give clone size only sometimes, using once, few, many, or a class for an expanded clone.

d_call clone_size j_call v_call cdr3_nt cdr3_aa
NA NA TRBJ1-6 TRBV7-2 TGTGCCAGCAGACACGGACTGTCGAGGTCCTATAATTCACCCCTCCACTTT CASRHGLSRSYNSPLHF
NA NA TRBJ2-2 TRBV6-5 TGTGCCAGCAGTTACTCGACCGGGATTAACACCGGGGAGCTGTTTTTT CASSYSTGINTGELFF
NA few TRBJ1-2 TRBV29-1 TGCAGCGTTGGGCAGGGAGACTATGGCTACACCTTC CSVGQGDYGYTF
TRBD2 NA TRBJ2-1 TRBV30 TGTGCCTGGGGGCGGACGGTGCGGGGGTACAATGAGCAGTTCTTC CAWGRTVRGYNEQFF
TRBD2 NA TRBJ2-2 TRBV6-5 TGTGCCAGCAGTTACGCGGGACTAGCGGGGGCCACGAACACCGGGGAGCTGTTTTTT CASSYAGLAGATNTGELFF
NA few TRBJ2-1 TRBV15 TGTGCCACCAGCAGAGATCGGGGTTACGGCGAGCAGTTCTTC CATSRDRGYGEQFF
TRBD1 NA TRBJ2-3 TRBV7-9 TGTGCCAGCAGCCTGCAAAGGGACAGTAGCACAGATACGCAGTATTTT CASSLQRDSSTDTQYF
NA few TRBJ1-2 TRBV5-6 TGTGCCAGCACCCTTCGGGGGGAGTATGGCTACACCTTC CASTLRGEYGYTF
NA NA TRBJ1-2 TRBV29-1 TGCAGCGTTGGTCCGGGCTCTTACTATGGCTACACCTTC CSVGPGSYYGYTF
TRBD1 NA TRBJ1-2 TRBV12-3/TRBV12-4 TGTGCCAGCAGTTCTGACAGGGGGCTAAACTATGGCTACACCTTC CASSSDRGLNYGYTF
NA NA TRBJ2-3 TRBV7-6 TGTGCCAGCAGCTGGGGGGGGCCCACAGATACGCAGTATTTT CASSWGGPTDTQYF
NA NA TRBJ1-1 TRBV18 TGTGCCAGCTCACCAGGTTTCCTTATGGACACTGAAGCTTTCTTT CASSPGFLMDTEAFF
NA few TRBJ2-3 TRBV9 TGTGCCAGCAGCGTAGGTTCCAGCACAGATACGCAGTATTTT CASSVGSSTDTQYF
NA few TRBJ1-2 TRBV20-1 TGCAGTGCTAGGGGGACTCGATATGGCTACACCTTC CSARGTRYGYTF
NA NA TRBJ1-2 TRBV5-6 TGTGCCAGCACGGAGGGCTATGGCTACACCTTC CASTEGYGYTF
NA NA TRBJ2-3 TRBV5-1 TGCGCCAGCAGCTGGGTCGGCGGGGGCACAGATACGCAGTATTTT CASSWVGGGTDTQYF
NA few TRBJ1-2 TRBV12-3/TRBV12-4 TGTGCCAGCATCTCCGGGACAAATTATGGCTACACCTTC CASISGTNYGYTF
NA NA TRBJ2-1 TRBV7-8 TGTGCCAGCAGCTTAGTGGTGCCGTCCTACAATGAGCAGTTCTTC CASSLVVPSYNEQFF
TRBD1 NA TRBJ1-1 TRBV20-1 TGCAGTGCGAGACAGGGTACTGAAGCTTTCTTT CSARQGTEAFF
TRBD1 NA TRBJ2-5 TRBV4-1 TGCGCCAGCAGCCATAGCCGGGACAGGTCTCCTCAGGAGACCCAGTACTTC CASSHSRDRSPQETQYF
NA few TRBJ2-2 TRBV27 TGTGCCAGCAGTTTGGGTCTTAGGGCCGGGGAGCTGTTTTTT CASSLGLRAGELFF
NA few TRBJ1-3 TRBV2 TGTGCCAGCAGTGCTACAGGCTCTGGAAACACCATATATTTT CASSATGSGNTIYF
TRBD2 few TRBJ2-1 TRBV6-1 TGTGCCAGCAGCAGAGCGGGGGGAAGTAACAATGAGCAGTTCTTC CASSRAGGSNNEQFF
NA NA TRBJ2-1 TRBV15 TGTGCCACCCGGCTGGATGTGGCCGGCTACAATGAGCAGTTCTTC CATRLDVAGYNEQFF
TRBD1 NA TRBJ1-6 TRBV10-2 TGCGCCAGCAGAATTGGGACAGGGGGATCACCCCTCCACTTT CASRIGTGGSPLHF
TRBD1 NA TRBJ1-6 TRBV10-3 TGTGCCATCAGTGAGTCGGACAGGGCAAATTCACCCCTCCACTTT CAISESDRANSPLHF
TRBD1 few TRBJ2-7 TRBV7-9 TGTGCCAGCAGCCCGAAACCCGGACAGGGACCTTACGAGCAGTACTTC CASSPKPGQGPYEQYF
TRBD2 NA TRBJ2-3 TRBV29-1 TGCAGCGTTGAAGTGAGCGGGGGAGGTAAAGATACGCAGTATTTT CSVEVSGGGKDTQYF
NA NA TRBJ1-1 TRBV28 TGTGCCAGCAGTTCCCCATACAGGGTCCTAACTGAAGCTTTCTTT CASSSPYRVLTEAFF
NA NA TRBJ2-3 TRBV29-1 TGCAGCGTGCGGACAGAAGGCACAGATACGCAGTATTTT CSVRTEGTDTQYF
NA NA TRBJ2-3 TRBV6-5 TGTGCCAGCAGTTTGGTGGAGGTGGGTCACACAGATACGCAGTATTTT CASSLVEVGHTDTQYF
NA NA TRBJ1-1 TRBV20-1 TGCAGTGCTAGAGAAGGCCCGGAGCCAAGTGCTTTCTTT CSAREGPEPSAFF
NA few TRBJ2-2 TRBV5-1 TGCGCCAGCAGCACAGGATTACGGACCGGGGAGCTGTTTTTT CASSTGLRTGELFF
TRBD2 NA TRBJ2-1 TRBV5-6 TGTGCCAGCGGCAGGATCGGACTAGCGGAGAGCAATGAGCAGTTCTTC CASGRIGLAESNEQFF
NA many TRBJ2-7 TRBV20-1 TGCAGTGCTAGAGTGGCCGGGGATGACGACGAGCAGTACTTC CSARVAGDDDEQYF
NA NA TRBJ2-3 TRBV5-5 TGTGCCAGCAGCTTGGTAGGCGGTGAAGCAGATACGCAGTATTTT CASSLVGGEADTQYF
NA NA TRBJ1-6 TRBV20-1 TGCAGTGCTAGAGACAGGGTAGCGAGTTCACCCCTCCACTTT CSARDRVASSPLHF